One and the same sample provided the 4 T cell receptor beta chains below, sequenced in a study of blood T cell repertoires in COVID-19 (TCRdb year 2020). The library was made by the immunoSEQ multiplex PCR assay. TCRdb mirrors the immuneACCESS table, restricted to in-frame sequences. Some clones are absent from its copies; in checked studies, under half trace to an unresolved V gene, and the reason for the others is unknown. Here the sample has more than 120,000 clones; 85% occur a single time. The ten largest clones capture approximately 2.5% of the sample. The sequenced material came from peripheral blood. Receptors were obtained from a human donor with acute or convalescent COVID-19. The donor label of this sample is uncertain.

CDR3 amino acids: CASSPPTGDRTEAFF. DNA for the CDR3: TGTGCCAGCAGCCCACCGACAGGGGACCGGACTGAAGCTTTCTTT. The chain employs TRBV5-4 and TRBJ1-1; 8 nucleotides match TRBD1. The junction had 10 bases not matched to a gene; V was cut back by 4 bases and J by 5 bases. This CDR3 contains 15 residues. Germline assignment: CDR1 SGHNT and CDR2 YYREEE (reference sequence).

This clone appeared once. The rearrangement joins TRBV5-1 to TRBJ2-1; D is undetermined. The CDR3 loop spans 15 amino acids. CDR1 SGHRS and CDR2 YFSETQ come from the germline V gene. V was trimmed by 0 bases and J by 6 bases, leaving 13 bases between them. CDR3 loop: CASSLGAKNTNEQFF. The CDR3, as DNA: TGCGCCAGCAGCTTGGGGGCGAAAAACACCAATGAGCAGTTCTTC.

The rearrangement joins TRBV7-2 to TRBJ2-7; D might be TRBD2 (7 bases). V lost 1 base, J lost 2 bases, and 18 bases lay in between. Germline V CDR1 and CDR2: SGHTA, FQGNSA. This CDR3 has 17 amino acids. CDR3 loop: CASSLESRRGPPYEQYF. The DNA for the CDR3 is TGTGCCAGCAGCTTAGAGTCCAGGCGGGGGCCCCCCTACGAGCAGTACTTC.

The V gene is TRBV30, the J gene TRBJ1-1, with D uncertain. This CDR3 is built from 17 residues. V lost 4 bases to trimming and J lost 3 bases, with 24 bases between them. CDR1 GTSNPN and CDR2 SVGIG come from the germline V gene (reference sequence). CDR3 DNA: TGTGCCTGGAAGGCCCTAATGACAAGTTCGGTTGACACTGAAGCTTTCTTT. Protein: CAWKALMTSSVDTEAFF.